This T cell receptor (beta chain) was sequenced during a study of T cells after yellow fever vaccination (dated by TCRdb to about 2019). Concerning the study at large: Libraries from fractions with low cell numbers were prepared with the SMART-Seq v4 Ultra Low Input RNA kit. To track T-cell clones before and after primary and booster YFV17D yellow fever vaccination, bulk TCR alpha and beta repertoires were sequenced longitudinally. Two healthy male donors, one aged 18 to 30 and one aged 30 to 39 years, made up the cohort. Blood was drawn at multiple timepoints before and after primary and secondary immunization, with bulk PBMC replicates and cell subsets isolated. The study at large found these results: A small share of clonotypes was detected in both CD4 and CD8 compartments, with the overlap likely arising from convergent recombination. FACS-sorted repertoires could contain abundant contaminating clonotypes from the bulk population, so computational filtering was required. After the booster, most of the clones that had expanded following primary vaccination were detected again (just under 97% of CD4 and around 90% of CD8), which suggests that memory was broadly maintained. Because only two donors were included in the study, the extent to which the findings can be generalized is limited. The secondary T-cell response was weaker than the primary response but faster, peaking on day 5 instead of day 15.

Trimming costs V 5 bases and J 0 bases, and their ends lie 15 bases apart. Measured from the cysteine to the phenylalanine, the CDR3 is 16 residues long. Only the CDR3 region is kept as DNA, spanning 48 bases read in frame from base 1. From a lookup of the germline V gene, CDR1 and CDR2 are SGDLS and YYNGEE. The reads were generated on an Illumina NovaSeq 6000. TCR cDNA was synthesized by 5'RACE template switching, through which a universal primer site and unique molecular identifiers were introduced. Priming of cDNA synthesis was performed from both the TCR alpha and TCR beta constant segments. Libraries were amplified in two PCR steps, with sample barcodes and sequencing adapters added in the second step. Sequencing of libraries was performed on Illumina HiSeq 2500 (2x100 bp) or NovaSeq (2x150 bp). The study's processing was this. MIGEC was used to demultiplex reads and collapse the reads into UMI consensus sequences, and MiXCR was used for V(D)J alignment. Vaccine-responding clonotypes were defined with edgeR using replicate PBMC samples, requiring FDR below 0.01 and a log2 fold change above 5 up to day 15. Bulk clonotypes were assigned CD4 or CD8 identity according to which sequenced CD4 or CD8 repertoire held them at higher abundance. TCRdb reprocessed the public reads (quality trimming at Q25 with fastp, clone calling with MiXCR) and kept in-frame beta chains. Every CDR3 protein is listed once, alongside the most common genes and DNA of its rows. The authors' filters were not applied to this entry. This sample is represented by more than 200,000 distinct CDR3 sequences; 3.6% of them were singletons. The leading ten clones occupy over 15% of the sample.

This specimen's treatment or condition label, per the study, means: live attenuated yellow fever vaccine strain. At every blood-draw timepoint, two biological replicates of bulk PBMCs were collected. A standard Ficoll-Paque protocol was used to isolate PBMCs from peripheral blood. TriZol was used to extract RNA from bulk PBMCs, CD4 and CD8 fractions, and dextramer-positive and dextramer-negative fractions. This clonotype has a count of ten or more. Its cognate antigen has yet to be identified. Per-nucleotide qualities are absent, and no much larger clonotype sits a single base away. This clonotype was obtained from a man younger than 30 who received the YFV17D yellow fever vaccine. This specimen consisted of PBMCs, obtained 15 days after the yellow fever booster vaccination. The chain is made from TRBV9 and TRBJ2-1; the D assignment is uncertain and may be TRBD1 or TRBD2, with 6 bases supporting each. The sequence in DNA is TGTGCCAGCAGTGAGAACGGGGGCAGCTCCTACAATGAGCAGTTCTTC. It specifies CASSENGGSSYNEQFF.